This paragraph reports one TCR beta chain. Its antigen is unidentified. This record comes from a study of CD8 T cells in ankylosing spondylitis. The TCR beta libraries were generated through quantitative 5'-RACE incorporating molecular barcodes. MiXCR was run by TCRdb on the 5' RACE reads, yielding one entry per CDR3 protein. The sample includes fewer than 450,000 distinct CDR3 sequences, 17% of them seen just once. Study observations and caveats: Certain motif variants had earlier been reported in reactive arthritis synovial fluid and blood. Disease-linked clones, CD8+, were relatively rare in peripheral blood. Disease-linked clones were reportedly significantly enriched in matched ankylosing spondylitis synovial fluid. It appeared that ankylosing spondylitis blood was characterized by a TCR beta motif of fewer than ten highly homologous variants.

Germline V lookup: CDR1 SEHNR, CDR2 FQNEAQ (reference sequence). After removal of 11 bases from V and 1 base from J, the junction contained 6 bases not matched to a gene. The CDR3 totals 13 residues. This chain uses TRBV7-9 with TRBJ2-7, with 9 bases that match TRBD2. The source is a male donor with ankylosing spondylitis. The specimen was blood, either unsorted or a sorted T cell fraction (not recorded which). CDR3 sequence reads: CAGGRDGSYEQYF. The CDR3 region has the DNA TGTGCCGGCGGGAGGGACGGTTCCTACGAGCAGTACTTC.